The 32 T cell receptor beta chains below all came from one sample that was sequenced in a study of response to subunit inactivated influenza vaccine. MiXCR, applied by TCRdb to the RT-PCR reads, yields one record per CDR3 protein. The table records around 320,000 distinct CDR3 sequences, around 22% of them present only once. The specimen was PBMCs from blood, collected roughly 20 months after vaccination. The receptors were sampled from a man aged 50 to 69 who received an inactivated influenza vaccine.

This clonotype has only a few counts. The chain uses TRBV12-3 or TRBV12-4 and TRBJ2-4; D perhaps matches TRBD1 (6 bases). V dropped 5 bases and J dropped 6 bases, with 8 bases sitting between them. This CDR3 has 12 amino acids. CDR3 region: CASSEDRNIQYF. The CDR3 bases are TGTGCCAGCAGTGAGGACAGAAACATTCAGTACTTC.

The chain employs TRBV7-9 and TRBJ1-4, with 7 bases aligning to TRBD1. The CDR3 covers 15 residues. CDR1 is SEHNR, CDR2 FQNEAQ, per germline (reference sequence). Losses at the gene ends were 5 bases for V and 8 bases for J; bases not matched to a gene: 11. The CDR3 nucleotides read TGTGCCAGCAGCCCCTCCGGGACAGTACACGAAAAACTGTTTTTT. This sequence encodes CASSPSGTVHEKLFF.

The chain combines TRBV12-3 or TRBV12-4 with TRBJ1-5, with D possibly being TRBD1 (5 bases). The CDR3 is 14 amino acids. Trimming left V 6 bases short and J 1 base short, with 10 bases between. The DNA for the CDR3 is TGTGCCAGCAGGTTCCGGGACAGCAATCAGCCCCAGCATTTT. Amino acid sequence: CASRFRDSNQPQHF.

The rearrangement joins TRBV3-1 to TRBJ2-7, with 9 bases lining up with TRBD1. The germline V gene encodes CDR1 LGHDT and CDR2 YNNKEL (reference sequence). J gave up 5 bases and V 2 bases, and 10 bases lay outside the gene matches. The CDR3 is made up of 16 amino acids. The CDR3: CASSQNTGGAGNEQYF. CDR3 in DNA: TGTGCCAGCAGCCAAAACACAGGGGGCGCCGGGAACGAGCAGTACTTC.

The V call is TRBV7-8, the J call TRBJ2-5; maybe TRBD1 (6 bases). The germline V and J ends were trimmed by 6 bases and 2 bases, with 13 bases remaining between them. The CDR3 loop spans 14 amino acids. Germline loops: CDR1 SGHVS, CDR2 FQNEAQ. This chain's CDR3 is CASRQRRGQETQYF. Written as DNA, the CDR3 is TGTGCCAGCAGGCAACGAAGGGGGCAAGAGACCCAGTACTTC.

The chain links TRBV5-1 to TRBJ2-1; weak D call: TRBD2 (5 bases). CDR3 length: 11 residues. In germline, CDR1 is SGHRS, CDR2 YFSETQ. Trimming pared 3 bases from V and 9 bases from J, leaving 7 bases between. Here the CDR3 reads CASSWRAEQFF. Written as DNA, the CDR3 is TGCGCCAGCAGCTGGCGGGCTGAGCAGTTCTTC. The whole variable domain, remainder taken from reference TRBV5-1 and TRBJ2-1, is KAGVTQTPRYLIKTRGQQVTLSCSPISGHRSVSWYQQTPGQGLQFLFEYFSETQRNKGNFPGRFSGRQFSNSRSEMNVSTLELGDSALYLCASSWRAEQFFGPGTRLTVL.

This clonotype was seen more than once but under ten times. The chain carries TRBV10-3 and TRBJ1-1, with a tentative D call TRBD1 (6 bases). This CDR3 contains 15 residues. Germline V CDR1 and CDR2: ENHRY, SYGVKD. V lost 6 bases to trimming and J lost 6 bases, with 20 bases between them. The CDR3 loop is CAIREGDTPRAEAFF. CDR3 coding DNA: TGTGCCATCAGGGAGGGGGACACACCTAGAGCTGAAGCTTTCTTT.

CDR3 region: CASSLYGTGKAYEQYF. Here the CDR3 DNA reads TGTGCCAGCAGTTTATATGGGACAGGGAAAGCCTACGAGCAGTACTTC. The V call is TRBV12-3 or TRBV12-4, the J call TRBJ2-7; 9 nucleotides line up with TRBD1. After removal of 2 bases from V and 2 bases from J, the junction contained 7 bases not matched to a gene. The CDR3 has 16 amino acids.

This chain connects TRBV30 to TRBJ1-5; D call uncertain. CDR1 and CDR2 from the germline V gene are GTSNPN and SVGIG (reference sequence). V dropped 2 bases and J dropped 3 bases, with 14 bases sitting between them. The CDR3 is made up of 15 amino acids. The CDR3 loop reads CAWSNIGRFNQPQHF. The DNA of the CDR3 is TGTGCCTGGAGTAACATAGGCAGGTTCAATCAGCCCCAGCATTTT.

This clonotype has more than one count but fewer than ten. The V call is TRBV5-5, the J call TRBJ2-1; TRBD2 might be the D (5 bases). Trimming removed 0 bases from V and 7 bases from J, with 8 bases in between. This CDR3 has 13 residues. Germline CDR1 reads SGHKS; CDR2 reads YYEKEE (reference sequence). This chain's CDR3 is CASSLAGENEQFF. CDR3 nucleotide sequence: TGTGCCAGCAGCTTGGCTGGGGAGAATGAGCAGTTCTTC.

The sample holds a few counts of this clonotype. V is TRBV6-5 and J is TRBJ1-3; perhaps TRBD1 as D (5 bases). This CDR3 has 16 amino acids. Trimming removed 0 bases from V and 0 bases from J, with 9 bases in between. Germline CDR1 MNHEY, CDR2 SVGAGI. The CDR3 DNA follows: TGTGCCAGCAGTTACTCATTGGGGCTCTCTGGAAACACCATATATTTT. Amino acids: CASSYSLGLSGNTIYF.

This chain joins TRBV21-1 and TRBJ1-1; the table's D call TRBD1 went unverified against the DNA. TRBV21-1 corresponds to a pseudogene. CDR3 size: 18 residues. CDR3 residues: CASSKSVYPGPKNTEAFF. The CDR3 DNA is TGTGCCAGCAGCAAGTCGGTGTACCCGGGACCAAAGAACACTGAAGCTTTCTTT.

The chain links TRBV2 to TRBJ2-1; 7 bases agree with TRBD1. This CDR3 region has 17 residues. Germline CDR1 is SNHLY and CDR2 is FYNNEI. Trimming removed 6 bases from V and 1 base from J; junction bases left unmatched: 12. The CDR3 DNA sequence: TGTGCCAGCAGACCCCCTCGACAGGGAACATCCTACAATGAGCAGTTCTTC. Translation: CASRPPRQGTSYNEQFF.

This clonotype came up a few times. V gene TRBV10-3 combines with J gene TRBJ1-4; TRBD1 matches 7 bases. The J segment lost 3 bases and the V segment lost 0 bases, leaving 1 base of the junction unmatched. This CDR3 has 15 residues. Germline-derived CDR1 and CDR2 are ENHRY and SYGVKD. The DNA for the CDR3 is TGTGCCATCAGTGAGTCGGGACAGTCTAATGAAAAACTGTTTTTT. It yields the protein CAISESGQSNEKLFF.

The chain employs TRBV7-9 and TRBJ2-1; TRBD1 matches 8 bases. V lost 2 bases to trimming and J lost 9 bases; unmatched junction nucleotides: 0. The CDR3 extends over 12 amino acids. Per germline, CDR1 SEHNR and CDR2 FQNEAQ (reference sequence). CDR3 loop: CASSLTGGEQFF. The CDR3 DNA reads TGTGCCAGCAGCTTAACAGGGGGTGAGCAGTTCTTC.

This clonotype has a handful of counts. The J gene is TRBJ1-1, the V gene TRBV12-3 or TRBV12-4; perhaps TRBD1 as D (6 bases). CDR3 size: 16 residues. Trimming left V 3 bases short and J 5 bases short, with 19 bases between. CDR3 sequence (DNA): TGTGCCAGCAGTTTCTACCCGGGACAACATAAGACTGAAGCTTTCTTT. This gives the protein CASSFYPGQHKTEAFF.

This clonotype has just a few counts. The rearrangement uses TRBV9 and TRBJ2-7; 8 bases are a match to TRBD2. CDR3 size: 17 residues. Per germline, CDR1 SGDLS and CDR2 YYNGEE. Trimming removed 0 bases from V and 3 bases from J; junction bases left unmatched: 11. The CDR3 region is CASSVGFRTSRDYEQYF. The CDR3 coding sequence is TGTGCCAGCAGCGTAGGATTCCGGACTAGCCGTGACTACGAGCAGTACTTC.

This sequence joins TRBV5-6 and TRBJ2-3, with D uncertain. With 3 bases removed from V and 7 bases from J, the gap between germline ends came to 9 bases. Germline V lookup: CDR1 SGHDT, CDR2 YYEEEE. The CDR3 is made up of 12 amino acids. The CDR3 sequence is CASSSRLYTQYF. CDR3 nucleotides: TGTGCCAGCAGCTCCCGACTTTATACGCAGTATTTT.

The chain links TRBV20-1 to TRBJ2-7; TRBD1 matches 11 bases. The length of the CDR3 is 13 residues. Trimming at V came to 4 bases and at J to 4 bases, leaving 3 bases not matched to a gene. Germline V gene lookup returns CDR1 DFQATT and CDR2 SNEGSKA (reference sequence). Here the CDR3 DNA reads TGCAGTGCTACGGGACAGGGGGTTTACGAGCAGTACTTC. Protein sequence: CSATGQGVYEQYF.

In this sample, this clonotype turned up a few times. The chain carries TRBV18 and TRBJ2-2; 8 positions agree with TRBD2. V lost 2 bases to trimming and J lost 2 bases; unmatched junction nucleotides: 4. Germline values: CDR1 KGHSH, CDR2 LQKENI. The CDR3 is made up of 16 amino acids. The CDR3 DNA is TGTGCCAGCTCACCAGCACTAGCGGATAACACCGGGGAGCTGTTTTTT. Encoded protein: CASSPALADNTGELFF.

This clonotype has only a few counts. V is TRBV7-9 and J is TRBJ1-4; D is ambiguous. The V gene lost 1 base and the J gene lost 4 bases, with 10 bases spanning the gap. Germline V gene data show CDR1 as SEHNR and CDR2 as FQNEAQ (reference sequence). The length of the CDR3 is 15 residues. The CDR3 is CASSLDSLNNEKLFF. The CDR3 DNA follows: TGTGCCAGCAGCTTAGACAGCCTTAATAATGAAAAACTGTTTTTT.

This clonotype was seen at least ten times. The rearrangement links TRBV20-1 to TRBJ1-2; D is undetermined. V was pared by 0 bases and J by 5 bases, with 13 bases between. Germline V lookup: CDR1 DFQATT, CDR2 SNEGSKA (reference sequence). This CDR3 is 14 amino acids long. The CDR3, as DNA: TGCAGTGCTAGAGATATCGAACGGTCATATGGCTACACCTTC. Residues: CSARDIERSYGYTF.

This clonotype was counted many times. This chain connects TRBV5-4 to TRBJ1-1, with D perhaps TRBD1 (6 bases). The CDR3 has 14 residues. Trimming removed 4 bases at V and 0 bases at J, with 10 bases between. From germline, CDR1 is SGHNT and CDR2 YYREEE (reference sequence). CDR3 DNA: TGTGCCAGCAGCCCCGGGGGCTTGAACACTGAAGCTTTCTTT. It encodes CASSPGGLNTEAFF.

The genes are TRBV7-2 and TRBJ2-7; D not resolved. Trimming removed 4 bases from V and 6 bases from J, with 13 bases in between. Per the germline V gene, CDR1 is SGHTA and CDR2 is FQGNSA. CDR3 size: 13 residues. CDR3 in amino acids: CASSSATASEQYF. For the CDR3, the DNA is TGTGCCAGCAGCTCCGCGACGGCGTCCGAGCAGTACTTC.

CDR3 nucleotides: TGTGCCAGCAGCCAGGGGACAGACAGCACAGATACGCAGTATTTT. Its translation: CASSQGTDSTDTQYF. The V gene is TRBV4-2, the J gene TRBJ2-3; 7 positions match TRBD1. The CDR3 contains 15 residues. Germline-derived CDR1 and CDR2 are LGHNA and YNFKEQ. The junction had 3 bases not matched to a gene; V was cut back by 3 bases and J by 0 bases.

There are many counts of this clonotype. The chain combines TRBV5-1 with TRBJ1-1; TRBD1 matches at 7 bases. The CDR3 is 15 amino acids. Germline trimming cut 4 bases from V and 6 bases from J; bases unmatched to any gene: 12. The germline gives CDR1 SGHRS, CDR2 YFSETQ. The CDR3 region has the DNA TGCGCCAGCAGCCCCGGGGACAGAACAAGGGCTGAAGCTTTCTTT. It codes for CASSPGDRTRAEAFF.

The rearrangement joins TRBV3-1 to TRBJ2-5; 8 nucleotides line up with TRBD2. The CDR3 has 13 amino acids. J gave up 5 bases and V 10 bases, and 9 bases lay outside the gene matches. Germline CDR1 is LGHDT and CDR2 is YNNKEL (reference sequence). The CDR3, as DNA: TGTGCCACCGTTAGCGGGGAGACGGAGACCCAGTACTTC. Translated, it gives CATVSGETETQYF.

This clonotype came up many times. This sequence joins TRBV12-3 or TRBV12-4 and TRBJ1-5; TRBD1 matches 8 bases. Trimming removed 6 bases from V and 0 bases from J; junction bases left unmatched: 13. The length of the CDR3 is 18 residues. This CDR3 is CASRAGTGGFYSNQPQHF. The CDR3 bases are TGTGCCAGCAGGGCCGGGACAGGCGGATTTTATAGCAATCAGCCCCAGCATTTT.

This clonotype occurred many times. This sequence joins TRBV28 and TRBJ1-5, with D uncertain. The CDR3 has 13 amino acids. Germline V gene data show CDR1 as MDHEN and CDR2 as SYDVKM. V shed 3 bases and J shed 7 bases, with 10 bases lying between them. CDR3 protein: CASSLFPPQPQHF. The DNA of the CDR3 is TGTGCCAGCAGTTTGTTCCCACCACAGCCCCAGCATTTT.

This clonotype was counted between two and nine times. The chain combines TRBV2 with TRBJ2-6; 12 nucleotides match TRBD2. CDR1 and CDR2 (germline): SNHLY, FYNNEI. Trimming cost V 4 bases and J 4 bases; bases outside gene matches: 8. This CDR3 has 18 amino acids. CDR3 DNA sequence: TGTGCCAGCAGTGCCGGACTAGCGGGGTACCGAGGGGCCAACGTCCTGACTTTC. It yields the protein CASSAGLAGYRGANVLTF.

A few counts support this clonotype. The CDR3 sequence: CSAHPGGQAFF. CDR3 nucleotides: TGCAGCGCCCATCCGGGGGGCCAAGCTTTCTTT. The rearrangement uses TRBV29-1 and TRBJ1-1, with D tentatively TRBD1 (6 bases). The CDR3 runs 11 residues. Germline V gene sequence: CDR1 SQVTM, CDR2 ANQGSEA. Between the trimmed V and J ends, which lost 7 bases and 9 bases, there was a span of 15 bases.

This rearrangement joins TRBV30 to TRBJ1-3; D not certain. Germline-derived CDR1 and CDR2 are GTSNPN and SVGIG (reference sequence). V was clipped by 5 bases and J by 2 bases, with 7 bases between them. CDR3 length equals 12 residues. CDR3 sequence: CAWGDTGNTIYF. CDR3 bases: TGTGCCTGGGGTGATACTGGAAACACCATATATTTT.